This T cell receptor beta chain was captured by sequencing in a study of shared clonotypes between healthy human individuals (TCRdb year 2020). About the full investigation: The cohort comprised a couple of women and three men aged 18 to 49 years. For each donor, CD4 naive and CD4 memory were each given three plates, CD8 naive was given two plates, and CD8 memory was given one plate. Blood TCR repertoires of four to six healthy adults were deeply sequenced to estimate repertoire size and the extent of clonotype sharing between individuals. To increase sequencing depth and limit assay-specific biases, different laboratories used diverse techniques to prepare libraries and sequence TCR repertoires. Leukapheresis yielded between about 0.94 and 8.9 billion PBMCs per donor. Study-wide conclusions, independent of this receptor: Incomplete sequencing was indicated by rarefaction of sorted-subset datasets, despite the large sequencing depth. When four donors were compared, the shared fraction of clonotypes was roughly 4.8% for naive CD4, approximately 3.5% for naive CD8, about 2.4% for memory CD4, and approximately 0.4% for memory CD8. Pairwise subsampling led to the expectation that sequencing depth would affect the degree of clonotype sharing among donors. Naive subsets generally had larger estimated clonotype richness than memory subsets did. Because the study included a small number of donors, the genetic and exposure-history diversity represented was limited. Higher generation probabilities were observed for clonotypes shared by all four sorted-subset donors than for non-shared clonotypes. Sampling was restricted to blood, and TCR repertoires in tissues likely differ from the TCR repertoires found in blood.

TCR CDR3 regions were amplified from genomic DNA by multiplex PCR using the deep immunoSEQ assay. Genomic DNA extracted from each cell subset was distributed evenly over all wells of several immunoSEQ 96-well plates, and each plate served as one replicate. For sorted subsets, each replicate PCR was loaded with about 0.2 ug genomic DNA, equivalent to approximately 27,000 T cell genomes. The purified libraries were quantified using a Qubit 3.0 fluorometer, sized with a Bioanalyzer 2100, and then quantified again using the KAPA Library Quantification kit. Every immunoSEQ 96-well plate was sequenced on a dedicated single-read 150-cycle Illumina NextSeq 550 flow cell. On the authors' methods: The immunoSEQ output contained only junctional sequences without quality scores, so filtering could not match that applied to full-length reads. To assign V/J genes and CDR3, sequences were annotated using PyIR, a Python wrapper for IgBLAST v1.9, with IMGT germline references. Any read was removed if the V/J assignment was weak (E-value above 1e-6), the CDR3 was missing, or the read contained stop codons, out-of-frame junctions, or ambiguous translated residues. V3J clonotypes were defined by identical inferred V gene, J gene, and CDR3 amino acid sequence. The percentage overlap between two repertoires was calculated by dividing the number of shared unique clonotypes by the size of the smaller repertoire. Three approaches were used to assess repertoire richness: RTK rarefaction, the Chao1 estimator, and Recon v2.1 estimates of unobserved clonotypes. For all TCRbeta clonotypes obtained by the gDNA method from a handful of donors, generation probabilities were computed with OLGA. This immuneACCESS table, as held by TCRdb, lists in-frame sequences with V and J called but not all clones. Of the missing ones, under half trace to an unresolved V gene in checked studies; the others have no known cause. V and J calls and clone size are given by that table; D and trimming were obtained from the DNA. In this sample the table shows about 680,000 clones, approximately 73% of which occur a single time. The ten largest clones take up around 1.8% of the sample.

The donors were healthy, HIV-negative adults who had no recently reported acute infections or vaccinations. Every donor was a Caucasian adult residing in Nashville, Tennessee, USA. Magnetic negative selection was used to enrich CD4+ T cells, after which naive cells were positively selected on CD45RA and the negative fraction became the memory subset. After blood collection by leukapheresis, PBMCs were isolated using Ficoll-Histopaque density gradient centrifugation and then cryopreserved in the vapor phase of liquid nitrogen. Analytical flow cytometry was used to check the purity and quantity of each magnetically sorted T cell population. Genomic DNA was isolated from every sorted fraction and measured by UV absorbance on a Nanodrop 2000c. The CDR3 contains 14 residues, cysteine and phenylalanine counted. Only the CDR3 portion is preserved as DNA: 42 bases, with reading frame beginning at the first base. From the germline V gene, CDR1 is SQVTM and CDR2 is ANQGSEA. Trimmed from V: 4 bases; trimmed from J: 2 bases; junction bases lacking a gene match: 7.

This clone came up once. Its antigen is unknown. No per-base quality is available; no much larger clone lies one base away. This chain is built from TRBV29-1 and TRBJ2-5; TRBD2 agrees with 7 junctional bases. The sequenced material came from memory CD4+ T cells sorted from blood. The cell subset or site label for this specimen denotes: CD45RA-negative fraction. The sequence was obtained from a woman in her 30s in good health. The DNA reads as follows: TGCAGCGTTGGGGGGAGGGCACAACAAGAGACCCAGTACTTC. This codes for CSVGGRAQQETQYF.